This entry lists 17 T cell receptor beta chains sequenced from one sample in a study of glioma-infiltrating T cells. The iRepertoire nested amplicon-rescue multiplex PCR amplified TCR alpha and beta CDR3s from RNA. TCRdb reanalysed the multiplex PCR reads using MiXCR and keeps one entry per CDR3 protein. The profile covers over 130,000 distinct CDR3 sequences, with 30% to 40% appearing a single time and around 20% taken by the ten largest. Input material: glioma tissue, nonneoplastic brain tissue, or PBMCs (not recorded which). These TCRs come from a human donor with low-grade glioma or glioblastoma, undergoing nonglioma brain surgery, or in good health (not recorded which).

This clonotype was picked up one time. The rearrangement links TRBV15 to TRBJ1-1; the D is unclear. Germline V lookup: CDR1 LNHNV, CDR2 YYDKDF (reference sequence). Trimming removed 5 bases at V and 3 bases at J, with 10 bases between. The CDR3 contains 13 residues. CDR3 protein: CATSGLTDTEAFF. DNA of the CDR3: TGTGCCACCAGCGGGCTGACGGACACTGAAGCTTTCTTT.

The chain recombines TRBV28 with TRBJ1-1; 9 bases line up with TRBD1. The length of the CDR3 is 13 residues. V lost 6 bases to trimming and J lost 6 bases; unmatched junction nucleotides: 5. Germline lookup yields CDR1 MDHEN and CDR2 SYDVKM. CDR3 DNA: TGTGCCAGCAGGTGGACAGGGGTGTCTGAAGCTTTCTTT. This sequence encodes CASRWTGVSEAFF.

About this clonotype itself: Since a much larger clone is just one base distant, this may be a read error. V gene TRBV27 combines with J gene TRBJ2-1; D is undetermined. In germline, CDR1 is MNHEY, CDR2 SMNVEV (reference sequence). This CDR3 has 15 amino acids. The CDR3 DNA is TGTGCCAGCGGTTTCGGCGGCAGCTCCTACAATGAGCAGTTCTTC. Amino acids: CASGFGGSSYNEQFF.

Many counts were recorded for this clonotype. V is TRBV6-6 and J is TRBJ2-1; D uncertain. The CDR3 runs 14 residues. From germline, CDR1 is MNHNY and CDR2 SVGAGI (reference sequence). V shed 0 bases and J shed 7 bases, with 10 bases lying between them. The CDR3 nucleotides read TGTGCCAGCAGTTACTCGTACCGTCGGAATGAGCAGTTCTTC. Amino acid sequence: CASSYSYRRNEQFF.

The rearrangement uses TRBV7-2 and TRBJ2-2; D ambiguous. Germline values: CDR1 SGHTA, CDR2 FQGNSA. This CDR3 is 14 amino acids long. V lost 1 base and J lost 8, with 11 bases in between. The CDR3 spells CASSLDGPNGELFF. CDR3 DNA: TGTGCCAGCAGCTTAGATGGGCCAAATGGGGAGCTGTTTTTT.

The chain combines TRBV4-2 with TRBJ2-1; D not resolved. Germline CDR1 LGHNA, CDR2 YNFKEQ. CDR3 length: 14 residues. The V and J ends lost 0 bases and 4 bases respectively, with 7 bases between them. For the CDR3, the DNA is TGTGCCAGCAGCCAAGATTCAGGTTACAATGAGCAGTTCTTC. Translating gives CASSQDSGYNEQFF.

This clonotype was recorded a few times. This sequence joins TRBV27 and TRBJ1-5; a possible D gene is TRBD1 (5 bases). CDR1 MNHEY and CDR2 SMNVEV come from the germline V gene (reference sequence). V was pared by 3 bases and J by 1 base, with 10 bases between. The CDR3 covers 15 residues. Written as DNA, the CDR3 is TGTGCCAGCAGTTTCCGGGGGTTAAGCAATCAGCCCCAGCATTTT. It translates to CASSFRGLSNQPQHF.

A word on this clonotype: Germline and junction disagree at one end, which may indicate a read error. This rearrangement joins TRBV24-1 to TRBJ1-5, with D possibly being TRBD1 (5 bases). Germline CDR1 is KGHDR and CDR2 is SFDVKD. The CDR3 spans 16 residues. For the CDR3, the DNA is TGTGCCACCAGTGAGTCAGGGCGTGCGAGCAATAAGCCCCAGCATTTT. The encoded protein is CATSESGRASNKPQHF.

The chain uses TRBV2 and TRBJ2-5; 8 bases map to TRBD2. J lost 7 bases, V lost 5 bases, and 6 bases had no gene match. Germline V CDR1 and CDR2: SNHLY, FYNNEI. The CDR3 sequence is 13 residues long. The CDR3: CASSSQRGRTQYF. The CDR3, as DNA: TGTGCCAGCAGTTCGCAGCGGGGGCGGACCCAGTACTTC.

The CDR3 loop is CASSHMGDIGNYEQYF. The CDR3 region has the DNA TGTGCCAGCAGCCACATGGGTGACATCGGGAATTACGAGCAGTACTTC. The chain couples TRBV7-9 to TRBJ2-7; a possible D gene is TRBD2 (5 bases). Trimming cost V 5 bases and J 4 bases, with 21 bases left between them. CDR3 length: 16 residues. CDR1 and CDR2 from the germline V gene are SEHNR and FQNEAQ (reference sequence).

The rearrangement uses TRBV7-2 and TRBJ2-7; D not resolved. The CDR3 is 12 amino acids. Between the trimmed V and J ends, which lost 2 bases and 3 bases, there was a span of 5 bases. The V gene's germline CDR1 is SGHTA and CDR2 FQGNSA. As DNA, the CDR3 is TGTGCCAGCAGCTTAAACTACTACGAGCAGTACTTC. Its translation is CASSLNYYEQYF.

This clonotype occurred a few times. This chain joins TRBV20-1 and TRBJ2-7, with D perhaps TRBD1 (7 bases). Looked up from germline, CDR1 is DFQATT and CDR2 is SNEGSKA (reference sequence). The CDR3 extends over 14 amino acids. V lost 3 bases to trimming and J lost 7 bases, with 19 bases between them. The CDR3 sequence is CSARGGQPLREQYF. The CDR3, as DNA: TGCAGTGCTAGGGGGGGACAGCCCCTACGAGAGCAGTACTTC.

This clonotype was detected only a few times. The CDR3 coding sequence is TGTGCCAGCAGTAACACCGGACCCCCAGATACGCAGTATTTT. This gives the protein CASSNTGPPDTQYF. The rearrangement uses TRBV6-2 or TRBV6-3 and TRBJ2-3; D remains ambiguous. V gave up 5 bases and J gave up 4 bases, with 13 bases separating them. The CDR3 is 14 residues long. Germline lookup yields CDR1 MNHEY and CDR2 SVGEGT.

The chain uses TRBV6-2 or TRBV6-3 and TRBJ1-2; a weak D match, TRBD1 (5 bases). The germline V and J ends were trimmed by 8 bases and 8 bases, with 21 bases remaining between them. This CDR3 is built from 14 residues. CDR1 is MNHEY and CDR2 is SVGEGT in the germline V gene. The CDR3 nucleotides are TGTGCCAGCTACTACGGTGGGGACGAGAGAGGCTACACCTTC. Its translation: CASYYGGDERGYTF.

This clonotype was seen many times. This chain links TRBV7-2 with TRBJ1-1, with D perhaps matching TRBD1 (6 bases). There are 14 residues in the CDR3. Trimming removed 1 base from V and 3 bases from J, with 9 bases in between. Germline assignment: CDR1 SGHTA and CDR2 FQGNSA. CDR3 in amino acids: CASSLGGGDTEAFF. The CDR3 DNA follows: TGTGCCAGCAGCTTAGGAGGGGGGGACACTGAAGCTTTCTTT.

V gene TRBV29-1 combines with J gene TRBJ1-2, with D unresolved. This CDR3 comprises 14 residues. V was shortened by 6 bases and J by 4 bases, with 18 bases between the two germline ends. The germline V gene has CDR1 SQVTM and CDR2 ANQGSEA. The CDR3: CSVQSTAESYGYTF. The CDR3, as DNA: TGCAGCGTCCAAAGTACAGCCGAGAGCTATGGCTACACCTTC.

The chain couples TRBV15 to TRBJ2-1; 9 bases match TRBD1. The CDR3 is 17 residues long. Germline values: CDR1 LNHNV, CDR2 YYDKDF (reference sequence). The J segment lost 8 bases and the V segment lost 0 bases, leaving 11 bases of the junction unmatched. CDR3 loop: CATSRDQPGTGSHEQFF. CDR3 bases: TGTGCCACCAGCAGAGACCAGCCCGGGACAGGGTCCCATGAGCAGTTCTTC.